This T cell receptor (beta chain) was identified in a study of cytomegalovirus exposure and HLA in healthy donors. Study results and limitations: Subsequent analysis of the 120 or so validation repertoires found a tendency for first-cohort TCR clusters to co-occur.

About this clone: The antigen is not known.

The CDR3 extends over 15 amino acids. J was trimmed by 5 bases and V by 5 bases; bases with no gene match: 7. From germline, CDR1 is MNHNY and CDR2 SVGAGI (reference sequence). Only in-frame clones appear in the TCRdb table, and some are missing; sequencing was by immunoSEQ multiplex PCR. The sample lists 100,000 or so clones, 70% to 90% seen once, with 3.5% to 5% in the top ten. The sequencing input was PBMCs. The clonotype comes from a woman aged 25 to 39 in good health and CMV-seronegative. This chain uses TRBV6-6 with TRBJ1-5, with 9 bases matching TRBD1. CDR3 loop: CASSVGQGKDQPQHF. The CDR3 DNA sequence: TGTGCCAGCAGTGTAGGACAGGGGAAGGATCAGCCCCAGCATTTT.